This is a list of T cell receptor beta chains from one sample in a study of blood T cell repertoires in COVID-19. Assay: immunoSEQ multiplex PCR; the TCRdb copy retains only in-frame clones and omits some. The sample includes 150,000 to 200,000 clones, just under 90% of them seen just once. The sample comprised peripheral blood. These receptors originate from a man aged 18 to 29 with active or convalescent COVID-19. Each CDR3 is given with its conserved first and last residue. The D gene is left open where the match is weak.

19	TRBV4-1	NA	TRBJ2-2	CASSQDQRSRVGAVRELFF
14	TRBV7-9	TRBD1	TRBJ2-1	CASRDRATYNEQFF
14	TRBV5-5	TRBD2	TRBJ2-5	CASSFLAGEETQYF
16	TRBV10-3	TRBD1	TRBJ1-5	CAISAHGGQDNQPQHF
19	TRBV27	TRBD2	TRBJ2-7	CASSLSAWGSSGRSYEQYF
14	TRBV5-1	TRBD1	TRBJ1-4	CASSLGQGEEKLFF
11	TRBV18	NA	TRBJ1-4	CASSRPGKLFF
15	TRBV7-9	TRBD1	TRBJ2-2	CASSLGTGGIGELFF
21	TRBV7-8	TRBD1	TRBJ1-1	CASRPYSQTGEATALNTEAFF
15	TRBV6-5	TRBD2	TRBJ2-1	CASSYFSGSENEQFF
14	TRBV24-1	TRBD1	TRBJ1-2	CATSDQGQIYGYTF
14	TRBV7-2	NA	TRBJ2-1	CASSGRNPGLGQFF
14	TRBV9	NA	TRBJ2-2	CASSAPTGTGELFF
12	TRBV28	NA	TRBJ1-1	CASTLMDSEAFF
13	TRBV4-3	TRBD1	TRBJ1-5	CASSPGQYDSQHF
19	TRBV4-3	TRBD2	TRBJ2-1	CASSQGHNLGTSSYNEQFF
14	TRBV18	TRBD2	TRBJ2-1	CASSPGLATDEQFF
17	TRBV6-4	NA	TRBJ1-1	CASSPTGGSKGYTEAFF
15	TRBV5-5	NA	TRBJ1-2	CASSLKAGAPYGYTF
11	TRBV5-6	NA	TRBJ1-1	CASAAQGDAFF
13	TRBV6-2/TRBV6-3	TRBD2	TRBJ2-1	CASSPSVREKQFF
12	TRBV29-1	NA	TRBJ1-1	CSVAQVNTEAFF
15	TRBV7-9	TRBD1	TRBJ1-6	CASSYQQGNNSPLHF